A selection of T cell receptor beta chains follows, all from one sample in a study of shared clonotypes between healthy human individuals. Clones were read by immunoSEQ multiplex PCR, and TCRdb kept only the in-frame ones, dropping some. The sample includes hundreds of thousands of clones, 95% to 97% of them seen just once. Sequences were obtained from naive CD8+ T cells sorted from blood. These receptors were obtained from a woman aged 25 to 39 in good health. CDR3s include the opening cysteine and the closing phenylalanine or tryptophan. Clone size appears in some rows only: once, few, many, or a class for an expanded clone.

>.|TRBJ2-7|TRBV19
CASSALAEPLHEQYF
>.|TRBJ2-7|TRBV29-1
CSAGDRDEQYF
>once|TRBJ1-2|TRBV28
CASSPTGDYGYTF
>.|TRBJ1-1|TRBV2
CASLAGYGNTEAFF
>.|TRBJ2-1|TRBV28
CASRPTSEFYNEQFF
>.|TRBJ1-2|TRBV7-7
CAIRQGPSENYGYTF
>.|TRBJ2-4|TRBV15
CATSRERKNIQYF
>.|TRBJ2-1|TRBV6-5
CASSYSELYRREQFF
>.|TRBJ2-1|TRBV7-6
CASSLGLRGYEQFF
>few|TRBJ2-1|TRBV4-1
CASSQRLANEQFF
>.|TRBJ2-7|TRBV10-2
CASSSRLYRRIEEQYF
>.|TRBJ2-1|TRBV25-1
CASSEFSWGPNSYNEQFF
>.|TRBJ1-5|TRBV13
CASSLGLGQGPEGNQPQHF
>once|TRBJ2-2|TRBV7-9
CASSSDATGELFF
>.|TRBJ2-7|TRBV27
CASSPKTSGEQYF
>.|TRBJ2-1|TRBV7-8
CASSLSPGASSYNEQFF
>.|TRBJ2-5|TRBV4-1
CASSQISGRRETQYF
>.|TRBJ2-3|TRBV5-1
CASSLVASTDTQYF
>.|TRBJ2-7|TRBV5-4
CASSLDRGYEQYF
>.|TRBJ2-1|TRBV28
CASSSLDRVNEQFF
>.|TRBJ2-3|TRBV9
CASSVEPAGAGTQYF
>.|TRBJ2-1|TRBV27
CASSPRQGSAYNEQFF
>.|TRBJ1-1|TRBV9
CASSAVGGNSEAFF
>.|TRBJ1-2|TRBV2
CASSAGTPLYGYTF
>.|TRBJ2-6|TRBV27
CAIYLGRESGANVLTF
>.|TRBJ2-7|TRBV30
CAWSGILAGAEQYF
>.|TRBJ2-1|TRBV27
CASSIGLAGQVYEQFF
>.|TRBJ1-5|TRBV27
CASSSLVTEGGHQPQHF
>.|TRBJ1-1|TRBV2
CASNQGLGGTEAFF
>.|TRBJ2-6|TRBV7-6
CASSSRLKGANVLTF
>.|TRBJ2-1|TRBV27
CASSLSGHLYNEQFF
>.|TRBJ2-7|TRBV28
CATPPGRALSYEQYF
>.|TRBJ2-2|TRBV28
CASSLQGASTGELFF
>once|TRBJ2-7|TRBV6-5
CASSWGDGSYEQYF
>.|TRBJ2-7|TRBV7-9
CASSAGQGASEQYF
>.|TRBJ2-2|TRBV7-2
CASSPLVGALTGELFF
>.|TRBJ1-6|TRBV10-3
CAINPGGNSPLHF
>.|TRBJ2-6|TRBV7-9
CASSSPPQVGGPGANVLTF
>.|TRBJ2-1|TRBV25-1
CASSEQYNEQFF
>.|TRBJ2-3|TRBV19
CASSITADTQYF
>.|TRBJ1-1|TRBV6-1
CASSDNRVFF
>.|TRBJ2-3|TRBV5-6
CASSSGPDTQYF
>.|TRBJ2-7|TRBV27
CASSPGLAGGLYEQYF
>.|TRBJ1-1|TRBV2
CAANRGYTEAFF
>.|TRBJ2-1|TRBV19
CASQEGRGTSLNEQFF
>.|TRBJ2-2|TRBV2
CASSDQDPTGELFF
>once|TRBJ2-2|TRBV6-1
CASSEPTAWEELFF
>.|TRBJ2-7|TRBV7-9
CASSLASAYEQYF
>.|TRBJ2-1|TRBV27
CASSTPTGDEQFF
>.|TRBJ2-7|TRBV28
CASRPVMGEQYF
>.|TRBJ1-1|TRBV6-5
CASSYSAGVNTEAFF
>.|TRBJ2-7|TRBV10-3
CAISEPNRGYEQYF
>.|TRBJ2-7|TRBV9
CASSVEGLGEQYF
>.|TRBJ1-5|TRBV19
CASKRTTGDQPQHF
>.|TRBJ2-1|TRBV7-8
CASSEPTYNEQFF